This section outlines one T cell receptor beta chain sequence together with its context. The sample comes from a study of OX40 agonist ivuxolimab in advanced cancers. About the research overall: Earlier treatment with anti-PD-1, anti-PD-L1 or anti-CTLA-4 was permitted, and over 35% had received some. Partial responses were observed in three patients, of whom one had hepatocellular carcinoma and two had cutaneous melanoma.

Per the germline V gene, CDR1 is LGHNA and CDR2 is YNFKEQ. The V gene end was trimmed by 1 base and the J gene end by 3 bases; junction bases not matched to a gene: 5. The CDR3 runs 16 residues. Generated by immunoSEQ multiplex PCR, the TCRdb table keeps only in-frame clones and is missing some. The table records 20,000 to 25,000 clones, more than 75% of them present only once. Sequences were derived from CD4+ or CD8+ T cells sorted from blood, sampled in a trial of the OX40 agonist ivuxolimab. The J gene is TRBJ2-3, the V gene TRBV4-2; 9 nucleotides agree with TRBD1. The clonotype was recovered from an adult with an advanced solid tumor such as melanoma, head and neck, liver or kidney cancer. CDR3 sequence (DNA): TGTGCCAGCAGCCAAGGGGACAGGGAAAATACAGATACGCAGTATTTT. Translating gives CASSQGDRENTDTQYF.